This T cell receptor (beta chain) derives from a study of cytomegalovirus exposure and HLA in healthy donors. Study results and limitations: A later look showed TCR association rates differing by HLA locus, highest for DRB1 and lowest for HLA-C. In vitro testing confirmed a few CMV-associated chains as specific for CMV antigens. Relative to equally common others, HLA-associated TCR beta chains showed greater clonal expansion in a later analysis.

In the PCR, 60 Vbeta and 13 Jbeta primers were used. Some clones are missing from TCRdb's copy, which holds only in-frame ones; the method was immunoSEQ multiplex PCR. The repertoire has tens of thousands of clones, roughly two thirds of them found once; the top ten carry roughly 7.2%. As for this clone: Its target is unknown.

This CDR3 spans 18 amino acids. Germline V gene data show CDR1 as SGHTA and CDR2 as FQGNSA. The V end lost 1 base, the J end lost 2 bases, and 17 bases lay between the germline ends. The TCR sequence derives from a man aged 40-49 years in good health and CMV-seropositive. This rearrangement joins TRBV7-2 to TRBJ2-2; D may be TRBD2 (7 bases). Specimen: PBMCs. The CDR3 here is CASSLDWGGLGNTGELFF. The CDR3 DNA follows: TGTGCCAGCAGCTTAGATTGGGGGGGCTTGGGAAACACCGGGGAGCTGTTTTTT.